This T cell receptor beta chain emerged from a study of beta chain features in type 1 diabetes. Sequencing targeted expressed TCRB transcripts, as all isolated RNA had been reverse transcribed. Generated by immunoSEQ multiplex PCR, the TCRdb table keeps only in-frame clones and is missing some. The sample has tens of thousands of clones, approximately 51% seen once. CDR3 length: 16 residues. Germline loops: CDR1 SGHTA, CDR2 FQGTGA. Losses at the gene ends were 2 bases for V and 0 bases for J; bases not matched to a gene: 1. The sequence was obtained from a woman aged 25 to 39 in good health. V and J are TRBV7-3 and TRBJ2-6; the match to TRBD2 covers 7 bases. The sequencing sample was made of stem cell memory CD4+ T cells from blood. CDR3 sequence reads: CASSLGGGSGANVLTF. In DNA, the CDR3 is TGTGCCAGCAGCTTAGGGGGGGGCTCTGGGGCCAACGTCCTGACTTTC.